This TCR beta chain came from a study of shared clonotypes between healthy human individuals. CD8 cells regarded as naive lacked CD45RO, were positively chosen for CCR7, and omitted terminally differentiated effector memory CD45RA+ cells. The J segment lost 5 bases and the V segment lost 0 bases, leaving 9 bases of the junction unmatched. The CDR3 spans 17 residues. Per the germline V gene, CDR1 is MGHRA and CDR2 is YSYEKL. Generated by immunoSEQ multiplex PCR, the TCRdb table keeps only in-frame clones and is missing some. The sample has some 2,000,000 clones; less than 95% are singletons. This receptor was obtained from a man younger than 35 in good health. The chain has TRBV4-1 and TRBJ2-5; 10 bases match TRBD2. The sequenced sample was naive CD8+ T cells sorted from blood. CDR3 nucleotides: TGCGCCAGCAGCCAAGAGAGGCCAGCGGGGGGGCTGGAGACCCAGTACTTC. Translation: CASSQERPAGGLETQYF.